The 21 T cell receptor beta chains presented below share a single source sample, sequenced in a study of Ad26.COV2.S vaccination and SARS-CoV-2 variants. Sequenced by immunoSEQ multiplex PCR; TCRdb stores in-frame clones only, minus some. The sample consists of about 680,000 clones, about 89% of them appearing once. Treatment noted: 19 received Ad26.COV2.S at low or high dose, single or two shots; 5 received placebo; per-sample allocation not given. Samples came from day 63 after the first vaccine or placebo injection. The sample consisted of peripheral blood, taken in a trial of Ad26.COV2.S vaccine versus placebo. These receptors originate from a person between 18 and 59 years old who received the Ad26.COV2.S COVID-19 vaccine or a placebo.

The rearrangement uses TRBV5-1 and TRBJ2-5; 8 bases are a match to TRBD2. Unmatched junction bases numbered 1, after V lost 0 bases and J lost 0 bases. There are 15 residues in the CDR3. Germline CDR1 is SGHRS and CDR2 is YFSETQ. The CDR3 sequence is CASSLASGHQETQYF. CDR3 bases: TGCGCCAGCAGCTTGGCTAGCGGGCACCAAGAGACCCAGTACTTC.

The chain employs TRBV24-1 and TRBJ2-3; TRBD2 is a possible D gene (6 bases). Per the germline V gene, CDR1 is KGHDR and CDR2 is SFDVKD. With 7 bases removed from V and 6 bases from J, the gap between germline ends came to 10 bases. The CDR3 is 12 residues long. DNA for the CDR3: TGTGCCACCAGCGGAGGGAAGGATACGCAGTATTTT. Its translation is CATSGGKDTQYF.

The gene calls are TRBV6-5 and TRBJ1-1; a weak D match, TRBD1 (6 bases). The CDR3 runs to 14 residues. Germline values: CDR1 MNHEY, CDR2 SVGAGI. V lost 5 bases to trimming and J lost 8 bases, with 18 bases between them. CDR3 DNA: TGTGCCAGCAGTCCGGATTATGGACAGAGGGAAGCTTTCTTT. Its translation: CASSPDYGQREAFF.

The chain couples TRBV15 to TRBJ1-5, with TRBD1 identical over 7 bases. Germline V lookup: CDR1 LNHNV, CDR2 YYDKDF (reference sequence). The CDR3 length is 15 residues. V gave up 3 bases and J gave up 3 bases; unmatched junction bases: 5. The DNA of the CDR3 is TGTGCCACCAGCAGGGACGGACAGGTCAATCAGCCCCAGCATTTT. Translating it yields CATSRDGQVNQPQHF.

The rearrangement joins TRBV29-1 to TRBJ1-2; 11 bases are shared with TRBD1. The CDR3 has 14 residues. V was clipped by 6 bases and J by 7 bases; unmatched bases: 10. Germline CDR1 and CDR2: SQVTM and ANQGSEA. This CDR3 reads CSVERDRGTSGYTF. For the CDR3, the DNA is TGCAGCGTCGAAAGGGACAGGGGGACGAGTGGCTACACCTTC.

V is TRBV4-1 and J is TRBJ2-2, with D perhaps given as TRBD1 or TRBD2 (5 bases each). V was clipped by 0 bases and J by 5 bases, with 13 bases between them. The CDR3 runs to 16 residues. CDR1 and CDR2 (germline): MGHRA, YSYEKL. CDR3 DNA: TGCGCCAGCAGCCAAGACGGAGCAGGGAGTACCGGGGAGCTGTTTTTT. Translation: CASSQDGAGSTGELFF.

This chain's CDR3 is CSVGYKTNEKLFF. CDR3 DNA sequence: TGCAGCGTCGGATATAAAACGAATGAAAAACTGTTTTTT. The chain carries TRBV29-1 and TRBJ1-4; D ambiguous. Germline loops: CDR1 SQVTM, CDR2 ANQGSEA. CDR3 size: 13 residues. Trimming took 6 bases from V and 5 from J, leaving 13 bases between them.

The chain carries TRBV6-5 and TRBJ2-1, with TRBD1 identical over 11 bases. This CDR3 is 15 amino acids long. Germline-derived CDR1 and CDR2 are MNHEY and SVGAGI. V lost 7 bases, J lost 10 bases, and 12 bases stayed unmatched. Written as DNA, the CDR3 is TGTGCCAGCACCTCCTTTGGACAGGGGGCAAAAGAGCAGTTCTTC. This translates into CASTSFGQGAKEQFF.

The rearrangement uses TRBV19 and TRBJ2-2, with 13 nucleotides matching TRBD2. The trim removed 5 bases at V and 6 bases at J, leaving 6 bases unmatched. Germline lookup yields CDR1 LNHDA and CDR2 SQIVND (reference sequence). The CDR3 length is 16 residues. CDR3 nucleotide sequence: TGTGCCAGTAGTTTAACTAGCGGGAGGGGACCCGGGGAGCTGTTTTTT. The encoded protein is CASSLTSGRGPGELFF.

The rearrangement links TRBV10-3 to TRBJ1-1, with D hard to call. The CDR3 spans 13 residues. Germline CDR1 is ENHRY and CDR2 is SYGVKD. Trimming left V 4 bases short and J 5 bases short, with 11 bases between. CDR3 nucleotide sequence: TGTGCCATCAGTGGTGAGGAAAGGACTGAAGCTTTCTTT. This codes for CAISGEERTEAFF.

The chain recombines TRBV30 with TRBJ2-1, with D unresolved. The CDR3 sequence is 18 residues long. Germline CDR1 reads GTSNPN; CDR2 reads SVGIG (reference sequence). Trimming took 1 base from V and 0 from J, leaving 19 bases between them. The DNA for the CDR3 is TGTGCCTGGAGTGATCCTCGGCCCTCATATAGCTCCTACAATGAGCAGTTCTTC. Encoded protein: CAWSDPRPSYSSYNEQFF. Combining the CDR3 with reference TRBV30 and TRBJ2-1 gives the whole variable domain SQTIHQWPATLVQPVGSPLSLECTVEGTSNPNLYWYRQAAGRGLQLLFYSVGIGQISSEVPQNLSASRPQDRQFILSSKKLLLSDSGFYLCAWSDPRPSYSSYNEQFFGPGTRLTVL.

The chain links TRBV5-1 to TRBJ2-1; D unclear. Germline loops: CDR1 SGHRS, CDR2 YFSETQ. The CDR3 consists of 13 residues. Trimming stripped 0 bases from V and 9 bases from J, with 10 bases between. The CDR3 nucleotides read TGCGCCAGCAGCTTGGATCCATCCGGTGAGCAGTTCTTC. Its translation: CASSLDPSGEQFF. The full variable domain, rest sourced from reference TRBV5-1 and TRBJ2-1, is KAGVTQTPRYLIKTRGQQVTLSCSPISGHRSVSWYQQTPGQGLQFLFEYFSETQRNKGNFPGRFSGRQFSNSRSEMNVSTLELGDSALYLCASSLDPSGEQFFGPGTRLTVL.

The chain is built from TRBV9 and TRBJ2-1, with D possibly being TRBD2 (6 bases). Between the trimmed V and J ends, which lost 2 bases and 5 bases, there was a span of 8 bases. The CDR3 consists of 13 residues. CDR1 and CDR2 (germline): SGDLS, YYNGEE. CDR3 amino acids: CASSVAGNNEQFF. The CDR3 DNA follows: TGTGCCAGCAGCGTGGCGGGGAACAATGAGCAGTTCTTC. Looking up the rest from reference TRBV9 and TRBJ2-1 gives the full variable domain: DSGVTQTPKHLITATGQRVTLRCSPRSGDLSVYWYQQSLDQGLQFLIQYYNGEERAKGNILERFSAQQFPDLHSELNLSSLELGDSALYFCASSVAGNNEQFFGPGTRLTVL.

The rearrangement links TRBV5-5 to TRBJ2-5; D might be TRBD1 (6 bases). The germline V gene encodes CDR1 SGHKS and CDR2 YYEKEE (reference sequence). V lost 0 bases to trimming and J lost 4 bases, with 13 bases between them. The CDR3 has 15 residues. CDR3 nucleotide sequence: TGTGCCAGCAGCTTGGGGACAGCAGTTCGAGAGACCCAGTACTTC. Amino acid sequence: CASSLGTAVRETQYF. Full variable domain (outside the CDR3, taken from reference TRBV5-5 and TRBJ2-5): DAGVTQSPTHLIKTRGQQVTLRCSPISGHKSVSWYQQVLGQGPQFIFQYYEKEERGRGNFPDRFSARQFPNYSSELNVNALLLGDSALYLCASSLGTAVRETQYFGPGTRLLVL.

The CDR3 protein is CATSSWAIDGNTIYF. The CDR3 DNA reads TGTGCCACCAGCAGCTGGGCCATAGATGGAAACACCATATATTTT. V gene TRBV15 combines with J gene TRBJ1-3, with D unresolved. Germline CDR1 LNHNV, CDR2 YYDKDF (reference sequence). V was shortened by 3 bases and J by 3 bases, with 12 bases between the two germline ends. The CDR3 covers 15 residues.

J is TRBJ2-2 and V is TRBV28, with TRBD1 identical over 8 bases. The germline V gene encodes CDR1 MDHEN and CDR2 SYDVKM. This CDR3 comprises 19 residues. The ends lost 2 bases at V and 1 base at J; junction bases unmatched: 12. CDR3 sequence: CASSLESFGQGGNTGELFF. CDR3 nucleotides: TGTGCCAGCAGTTTAGAGAGCTTCGGACAGGGTGGGAACACCGGGGAGCTGTTTTTT.

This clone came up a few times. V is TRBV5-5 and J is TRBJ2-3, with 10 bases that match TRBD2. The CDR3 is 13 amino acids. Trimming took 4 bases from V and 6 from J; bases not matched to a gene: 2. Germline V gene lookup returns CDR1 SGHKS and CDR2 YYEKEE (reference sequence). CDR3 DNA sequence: TGTGCCAGCAGCCTAGCGGGAGAGGATACGCAGTATTTT. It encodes CASSLAGEDTQYF.

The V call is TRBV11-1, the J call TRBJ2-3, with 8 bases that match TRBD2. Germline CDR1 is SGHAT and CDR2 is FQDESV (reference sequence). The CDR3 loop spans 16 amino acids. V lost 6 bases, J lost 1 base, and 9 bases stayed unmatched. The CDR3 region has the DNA TGTGCCAGCAGTTCCCGGACTAGCTCGGGCACAGATACGCAGTATTTT. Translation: CASSSRTSSGTDTQYF.

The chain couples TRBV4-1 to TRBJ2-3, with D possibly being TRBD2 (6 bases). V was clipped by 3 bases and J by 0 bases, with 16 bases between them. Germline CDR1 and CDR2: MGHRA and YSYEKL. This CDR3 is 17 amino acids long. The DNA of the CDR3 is TGCGCCAGCAGCCAGATTGCCGGGACTCCTAGCACAGATACGCAGTATTTT. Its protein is CASSQIAGTPSTDTQYF.

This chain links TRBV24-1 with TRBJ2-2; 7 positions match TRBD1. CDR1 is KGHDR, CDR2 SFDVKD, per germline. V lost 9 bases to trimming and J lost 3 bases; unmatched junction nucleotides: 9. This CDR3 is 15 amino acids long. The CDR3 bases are TGTGCCACCGAGGGGGCCCCCGGGGACACCGGGGAGCTGTTTTTT. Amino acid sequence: CATEGAPGDTGELFF.

As DNA, the CDR3 is TGTGCCAGCAGCTTAAATCCGGGGGCCACTGAAGCTTTCTTT. It encodes CASSLNPGATEAFF. The V gene is TRBV7-3, the J gene TRBJ1-1, with D perhaps matching TRBD1 (6 bases). Trimming left V 1 base short and J 4 bases short, with 10 bases between. This CDR3 comprises 14 residues. The germline gives CDR1 SGHTA, CDR2 FQGTGA.